This is a list of T cell receptor beta chains from one sample in a study of blood T cell repertoires in COVID-19. TCRdb keeps only in-frame clones here, not all; method: immunoSEQ multiplex PCR. The profile covers about 44,000 clones, with roughly 85% appearing a single time and approximately 4.1% taken by the ten largest. The sample taken for sequencing was peripheral blood. Source of these receptors: a woman aged 70-85 years with acute or convalescent COVID-19. Both conserved end residues are part of each CDR3. D genes are given only for firm matches. Rows give clone size only sometimes, using once, few, many, or a class for an expanded clone.

clone_size	v_call	j_call	d_call	cdr3_nt	cdr3_aa
NA	TRBV25-1	TRBJ2-7	NA	TGTGCCAGCGGGGGCGGCCCACCCTACGAGCAGTACTTC	CASGGGPPYEQYF
NA	TRBV19	TRBJ2-1	TRBD2	TGTGCCAGTAGTCTACCCGGGACTAGCGGGATCCATGAGCAGTTCTTC	CASSLPGTSGIHEQFF
NA	TRBV24-1	TRBJ1-6	TRBD1	TGTGCCACCAGTGATATCCCCCGGTCACAGGGGACAAGGTTGGCCCTCCACTTT	CATSDIPRSQGTRLALHF
NA	TRBV3-1/TRBV3-2	TRBJ1-6	NA	TGTGCCAGCAGCCAGGAAGGACAAGGAAATTCACCCCTCCACTTT	CASSQEGQGNSPLHF
NA	TRBV6-6	TRBJ2-3	NA	TGTGCCAGCAGTCAACGAATAAGGACTACCGCCTACACAGATACGCAGTATTTT	CASSQRIRTTAYTDTQYF
NA	TRBV6-6	TRBJ2-5	NA	TGTGCCAGCAGCCCCCCTGTCCAAGAGACCCAGTACTTC	CASSPPVQETQYF
NA	TRBV29-1	TRBJ2-7	TRBD1	TGCAGCGTATGGGACAGCTCCTACGAGCAGTACTTC	CSVWDSSYEQYF
few	TRBV4-2	TRBJ2-3	NA	TGTGCCAGCAGCCAAGTTCTTAGAGACAGCGATACGCAGTATTTT	CASSQVLRDSDTQYF
NA	TRBV12-3/TRBV12-4	TRBJ1-3	NA	TGTGCCAGCATCGCGGGGGGCACAGAGCATTTT	CASIAGGTEHF
NA	TRBV7-9	TRBJ1-4	NA	TGTGCCAGCAGCGGAGGTTTGAGAACTATCACCCGAAATAATGAAAAACTGTTTTTT	CASSGGLRTITRNNEKLFF
NA	TRBV27	TRBJ2-7	TRBD2	TGTGCCAGCAGTTTATCGTCCCCGGGGGGACTAGCGGGATGGGGGAGCTACGAGCAGTACTTC	CASSLSSPGGLAGWGSYEQYF
once	TRBV7-9	TRBJ1-1	NA	TGTGCCAGCGGTGGGGGGGGCGGGAACACTGAAGCTTTCTTT	CASGGGGGNTEAFF
NA	TRBV5-1	TRBJ2-1	TRBD2	TGCGCCAGCACCCGGGAGGGCGGGAGCTTCGATGAGCAGTTCTTC	CASTREGGSFDEQFF
NA	TRBV11-3	TRBJ2-3	NA	TGTGCCAGCAGCCCAGGGTTCACAGATACGCAGTATTTT	CASSPGFTDTQYF
NA	TRBV11-3	TRBJ1-1	NA	TGTGCCAGCAGCTTGATAGGGGACACTGAAGCTTTCTTT	CASSLIGDTEAFF
NA	TRBV6-5	TRBJ2-2	NA	TGTGCCAGCAGCTTACGGACTGCGAACACCGGGGAGCTGTTTTTT	CASSLRTANTGELFF
NA	TRBV10-3	TRBJ2-1	NA	TGTGCCATCAGTAATCCGACTACGGGTTACAATGAGCAGTTCTTC	CAISNPTTGYNEQFF
NA	TRBV25-1	TRBJ2-7	TRBD1	TGTGCCAGCACCCCCGGGACAGGGAAGTACGAGCAGTACTTC	CASTPGTGKYEQYF
once	TRBV7-6	TRBJ2-7	TRBD2	TGTGCCAGCAGCTTAGGTCTAGCGGGAGGGAACGAGCAGTACTTC	CASSLGLAGGNEQYF
NA	TRBV5-8	TRBJ1-1	TRBD1	TGTGCCAGCAGCCGTTGGGACAGGGTGGCTTTCTTT	CASSRWDRVAFF